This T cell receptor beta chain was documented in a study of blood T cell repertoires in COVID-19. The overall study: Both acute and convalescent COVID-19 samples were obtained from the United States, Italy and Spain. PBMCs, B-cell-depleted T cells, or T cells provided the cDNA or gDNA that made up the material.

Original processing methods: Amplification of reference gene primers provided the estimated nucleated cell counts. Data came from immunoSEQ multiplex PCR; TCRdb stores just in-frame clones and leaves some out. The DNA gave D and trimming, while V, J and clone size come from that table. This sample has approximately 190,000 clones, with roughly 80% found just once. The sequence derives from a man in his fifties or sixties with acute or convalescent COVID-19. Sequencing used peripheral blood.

CDR3: CASSQDWGGYEQYF. In DNA, the CDR3 is TGCGCCAGCAGCCAAGATTGGGGGGGATACGAGCAGTACTTC. J is TRBJ2-7 and V is TRBV4-3; 7 bases align to TRBD2. Germline CDR1 and CDR2: LGHNA and YSLEER. Trimming at V came to 0 bases and at J to 4 bases, leaving 3 bases not matched to a gene. CDR3 length: 14 amino acids.